This record covers a single TCR beta chain. Its antigen is still unknown. Lactation, pregnancy, other autoimmune disease or uncontrolled infection excluded patients. These data belong to a study of T cells in Graves' hyperthyroidism and ophthalmopathy. CDR3 length: 16 residues. CDR1 is SGHVS, CDR2 FQNEAQ, per germline. The germline V and J ends were trimmed by 5 bases and 1 base, with 17 bases remaining between them. Whole-study findings and limits: Within blood appeared most thyroid clonotypes that had expanded above 0.001. Using 13 V-J features, a model discriminated ophthalmopathy from stable hyperthyroidism. Progression to ophthalmopathy was predicted a median of approximately 6.4 months early.

Amplification yielded TCR beta CDR3 regions, with RNA transcripts as the source. First-round RT-PCR targeting the TCR CDR3 was performed with the HTBI primer set. One entry per CDR3 protein results from TCRdb running MiXCR on the multiplex PCR reads. There are roughly 560,000 distinct CDR3 sequences in the sample; roughly 14% occur only once, and 3.5% to 4.5% lies in the top ten. The chain links TRBV7-8 to TRBJ1-1; D remains ambiguous. Material: blood. This receptor was taken from a woman aged 40 to 50 with Graves' ophthalmopathy. This CDR3 reads CASSQRWMDQNTEAFF. The CDR3 DNA follows: TGTGCCAGCAGCCAAAGATGGATGGACCAGAACACTGAAGCTTTCTTT.